This TCR beta chain appears in the sequencing data of a study of cytomegalovirus exposure and HLA in healthy donors. Across the whole study: Later, an analysis reported that the approximately 120 validation repertoires had used the same platform as the roughly 660 first-cohort repertoires. Study findings and constraints: Associated with cytomegalovirus, according to the listing, were approximately 160 TCR beta chains. In vitro assays verified that three CMV-associated chains recognized CMV antigens specifically. Rarity marked most TCR sequences, yet some public TCRs occurred in many donors.

Regarding this clone: Its antigen is not known.

The data were produced by immunoSEQ multiplex PCR, yet TCRdb's version contains in-frame clones alone and is incomplete. In the table there are 190,000 or so clones, about four fifths of which are singletons. This CDR3 contains 12 residues. CDR1 is SGHRS and CDR2 is YFSETQ in the germline V gene. The V end lost 2 bases, the J end lost 2 bases, and 4 bases lay between the germline ends. The genes are TRBV5-1 and TRBJ2-5; D remains ambiguous. The specimen sequenced was PBMCs. The receptor comes from a woman between 18 and 29 years old in good health and CMV-seropositive. CDR3 protein: CASSLQQETQYF. The CDR3 DNA is TGCGCCAGCAGCTTACAGCAAGAGACCCAGTACTTC.